These 18 T cell receptor beta chains were sequenced from one sample in a study of radiation and T cells in renal cell carcinoma. Treatment noted: 15 Gy SBRT to primary tumor, nephrectomy 4 weeks later. Method: immunoSEQ multiplex PCR; TCRdb's copy keeps in-frame clones and lacks some. Of about 9,600 clones listed, 63% are singletons. Sequenced material: tumor tissue, taken from a patient whose treatment included radiotherapy and nephrectomy. The receptors originated from a woman aged 50 to 60 with renal cell carcinoma.

This clone was counted a few times. V usage is TRBV9 and J usage is TRBJ1-4; TRBD1 might be the D (6 bases). V was trimmed by 1 base and J by 8 bases, leaving 12 bases between them. The CDR3 runs 14 residues. The germline gives CDR1 SGDLS, CDR2 YYNGEE. This CDR3 reads CASSVMGHGEKLFF. The CDR3 DNA sequence: TGTGCCAGCAGCGTAATGGGACATGGCGAAAAACTGTTTTTT.

The chain employs TRBV4-3 and TRBJ2-1; the match to TRBD2 covers 9 bases. Germline V CDR1 and CDR2: LGHNA, YSLEER. Losses at the gene ends were 0 bases for V and 7 bases for J; bases not matched to a gene: 7. The CDR3 is 16 residues long. As DNA, the CDR3 is TGCGCCAGCAGCCAAGAAAGGCGGGAGGGCCTAAATGAGCAGTTCTTC. Its translation is CASSQERREGLNEQFF.

The chain employs TRBV6-5 and TRBJ2-1; 8 nucleotides agree with TRBD2. CDR3 length equals 15 residues. CDR1 is MNHEY and CDR2 is SVGAGI in the germline V gene. Trimming at V came to 5 bases and at J to 4 bases, leaving 7 bases not matched to a gene. The CDR3 loop is CASSLSGAGYNEQFF. The CDR3 bases are TGTGCCAGCAGTCTTAGCGGGGCGGGATACAATGAGCAGTTCTTC.

This clone was counted between two and nine times. The chain couples TRBV30 to TRBJ1-2; D uncertain. Germline CDR1 and CDR2: GTSNPN and SVGIG (reference sequence). V was shortened by 4 bases and J by 7 bases, with 16 bases between the two germline ends. This CDR3 region has 13 residues. CDR3 coding DNA: TGTGCCTGGACTTCGCACGGCGGGAGTGGCTACACCTTC. It is translated as CAWTSHGGSGYTF.

The J gene is TRBJ2-1, the V gene TRBV7-2; D is undetermined. This CDR3 is built from 16 residues. Trimming left V 3 bases short and J 0 bases short, with 12 bases between. Germline CDR1 SGHTA, CDR2 FQGNSA. The DNA for the CDR3 is TGTGCCAGCAGCTTTGTAGGACCCAGCTCCTACAATGAGCAGTTCTTC. This translates into CASSFVGPSSYNEQFF.

The V call is TRBV19, the J call TRBJ1-4, with D possibly being TRBD1 (5 bases). The CDR3 length is 14 residues. The V end was cut by 5 bases, the J end by 8 bases, with 15 bases between. Germline loops: CDR1 LNHDA, CDR2 SQIVND (reference sequence). The CDR3 loop is CASSYGTRGEKLFF. The DNA of the CDR3 is TGTGCCAGTAGTTACGGGACCCGTGGGGAAAAACTGTTTTTT.

The rearrangement uses TRBV5-1 and TRBJ2-3; D is ambiguous. CDR3 length equals 12 residues. V was trimmed by 4 bases and J by 4 bases, leaving 7 bases between them. Germline-derived CDR1 and CDR2 are SGHRS and YFSETQ. The CDR3 loop reads CASSPGSDTQYF. For the CDR3, the DNA is TGCGCCAGCAGCCCCGGATCAGATACGCAGTATTTT.

The gene calls are TRBV19 and TRBJ1-1, with 7 bases matching TRBD1. Germline V gene data show CDR1 as LNHDA and CDR2 as SQIVND (reference sequence). CDR3 length equals 13 residues. Trimming removed 5 bases from V and 5 bases from J; junction bases left unmatched: 5. DNA of the CDR3: TGTGCCAGTAGTGAGACAGGGCGGACTGAAGCTTTCTTT. Translation gives CASSETGRTEAFF.

Only a few counts were recorded for this clone. The chain's CDR3 is CASSLTSGTTGELFF. The DNA of the CDR3 is TGTGCCAGCTCACTGACTAGCGGGACCACCGGGGAGCTGTTTTTT. The genes are TRBV28 and TRBJ2-2, with 11 bases fitting TRBD2. The CDR3 spans 15 residues. V shed 8 bases and J 4 bases; nucleotides not matched to a gene: 6. Germline V gene lookup returns CDR1 MDHEN and CDR2 SYDVKM.

In this sample, this clone turned up a few times. The chain employs TRBV7-9 and TRBJ2-3; 11 bases are a match to TRBD2. Losses at the gene ends were 5 bases for V and 5 bases for J; bases not matched to a gene: 6. Germline CDR1 SEHNR, CDR2 FQNEAQ (reference sequence). The CDR3 is made up of 15 amino acids. The CDR3 is CASSRSGGAGDTQYF. The CDR3 bases are TGTGCCAGCAGCCGTAGCGGGGGGGCCGGAGATACGCAGTATTTT. Variable domain in full (rest from reference TRBV7-9 and TRBJ2-3): DTGVSQNPRHKITKRGQNVTFRCDPISEHNRLYWYRQTLGQGPEFLTYFQNEAQLEKSRLLSDRFSAERPKGSFSTLEIQRTEQGDSAMYLCASSRSGGAGDTQYFGPGTRLTVL.

The chain recombines TRBV18 with TRBJ1-1; D call uncertain. CDR1 and CDR2 from the germline V gene are KGHSH and LQKENI. There are 14 residues in the CDR3. V was trimmed by 3 bases and J by 1 base, leaving 9 bases between them. The CDR3 DNA is TGTGCCAGCTCACCGGGCATGGGGAACACTGAAGCTTTCTTT. It codes for CASSPGMGNTEAFF.

CDR3 DNA sequence: TGTGCCAGCTCACCACCGGGGGTTGGAAACACCATATATTTT. Amino acid sequence: CASSPPGVGNTIYF. The gene calls are TRBV18 and TRBJ1-3; maybe TRBD1 (5 bases). This CDR3 has 14 residues. The V and J ends lost 0 bases and 3 bases respectively, with 6 bases between them. Germline CDR1 reads KGHSH; CDR2 reads LQKENI. Full variable domain (missing parts from reference TRBV18 and TRBJ1-3): NAGVMQNPRHLVRRRGQEARLRCSPMKGHSHVYWYRQLPEEGLKFMVYLQKENIIDESGMPKERFSAEFPKEGPSILRIQQVVRGDSAAYFCASSPPGVGNTIYFGEGSWLTVV.

The chain links TRBV25-1 to TRBJ1-5; the match to TRBD1 covers 9 bases. Unmatched junction bases numbered 10, after V lost 3 bases and J lost 1 base. Germline assignment: CDR1 MGHDK and CDR2 SYGVNS. This CDR3 contains 18 residues. The CDR3 region is CASSDGAQGQGSNQPQHF. The CDR3 DNA sequence: TGTGCCAGCAGTGACGGGGCCCAAGGACAGGGGAGCAATCAGCCCCAGCATTTT. The whole variable domain, filled in from reference TRBV25-1 and TRBJ1-5, reads EADIYQTPRYLVIGTGKKITLECSQTMGHDKMYWYQQDPGMELHLIHYSYGVNSTEKGDLSSESTVSRIRTEHFPLTLESARPSHTSQYLCASSDGAQGQGSNQPQHFGDGTRLSIL.

This chain links TRBV5-1 with TRBJ2-5, with TRBD1 identical over 7 bases. Looked up from germline, CDR1 is SGHRS and CDR2 is YFSETQ. Unmatched junction bases numbered 8, after V lost 4 bases and J lost 5 bases. The CDR3 runs 14 residues. CDR3 DNA sequence: TGCGCCAGCAGCCCGGGACGGGGACAGGAGACCCAGTACTTC. Protein: CASSPGRGQETQYF.

The chain links TRBV5-1 to TRBJ1-2, with D hard to call. In germline, CDR1 is SGHRS, CDR2 YFSETQ. V was trimmed by 3 bases and J by 1 base, leaving 16 bases between them. The CDR3 runs 16 residues. The CDR3 protein is CASSSRGTDLNYGYTF. The CDR3 DNA follows: TGCGCCAGCAGCTCCCGGGGAACAGACCTTAACTATGGCTACACCTTC.

This clone came up a few times. The chain combines TRBV5-4 with TRBJ2-5; 10 positions agree with TRBD2. The CDR3 is 18 residues long. Germline V gene data show CDR1 as SGHNT and CDR2 as YYREEE (reference sequence). V dropped 1 base and J dropped 1; count of bases not matched to a gene: 10. The CDR3 region has the DNA TGTGCCAGCAGCTTGTCCCTAGCGGGAGCCGGGGGCCAAGAGACCCAGTACTTC. It is translated as CASSLSLAGAGGQETQYF.

The chain couples TRBV6-5 to TRBJ2-7; D is unresolved. CDR3 length equals 16 residues. The V gene's germline CDR1 is MNHEY and CDR2 SVGAGI. V was shortened by 4 bases and J by 0 bases, with 16 bases between the two germline ends. Written as DNA, the CDR3 is TGTGCCAGCAGTTTCTTCGGGCCCTCCAGCTCCTACGAGCAGTACTTC. Residues: CASSFFGPSSSYEQYF.

The CDR3 spells CASSDGGAYNEQFF. In DNA form, the CDR3 reads TGTGCCAGCAGTGACGGGGGGGCCTACAATGAGCAGTTCTTC. The chain recombines TRBV6-4 with TRBJ2-1, with 7 bases lining up with TRBD2. V lost 2 bases, J lost 2 bases, and 0 bases stayed unmatched. The CDR3 has 14 residues. CDR1 is MRHNA and CDR2 is SNTAGT in the germline V gene.